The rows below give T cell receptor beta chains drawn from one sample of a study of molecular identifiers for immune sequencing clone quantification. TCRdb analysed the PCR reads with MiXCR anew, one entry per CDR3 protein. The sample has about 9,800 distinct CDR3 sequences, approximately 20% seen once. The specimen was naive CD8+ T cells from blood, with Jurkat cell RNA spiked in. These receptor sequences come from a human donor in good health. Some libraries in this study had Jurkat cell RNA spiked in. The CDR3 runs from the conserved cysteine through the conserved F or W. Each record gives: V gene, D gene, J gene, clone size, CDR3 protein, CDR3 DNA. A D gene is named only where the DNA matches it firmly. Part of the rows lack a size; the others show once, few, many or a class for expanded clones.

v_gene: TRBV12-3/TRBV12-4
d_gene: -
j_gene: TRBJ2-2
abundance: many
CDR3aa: CAGGLNTGELFF
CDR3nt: TGTGCGGGGGGCCTAAACACCGGGGAGCTGTTTTTT

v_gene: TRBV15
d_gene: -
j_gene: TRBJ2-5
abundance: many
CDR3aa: CATSRERQPSETQYF
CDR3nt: TGTGCCACCAGCAGAGAAAGGCAACCATCAGAGACCCAGTACTTC

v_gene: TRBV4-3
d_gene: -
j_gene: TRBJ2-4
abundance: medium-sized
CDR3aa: CASSQDLQVAKNIQYF
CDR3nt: TGCGCCAGCAGCCAAGATCTGCAGGTAGCCAAAAACATTCAGTACTTC

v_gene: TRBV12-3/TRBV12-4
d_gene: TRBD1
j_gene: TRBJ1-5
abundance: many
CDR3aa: CASSSRGNQPQHF
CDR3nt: TGTGCCAGCAGCTCCAGGGGGAATCAGCCCCAGCATTTT

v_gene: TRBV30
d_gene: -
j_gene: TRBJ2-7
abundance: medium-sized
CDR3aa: CAWSVGSGEQYF
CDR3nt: TGTGCCTGGAGTGTCGGCAGCGGGGAGCAGTACTTC

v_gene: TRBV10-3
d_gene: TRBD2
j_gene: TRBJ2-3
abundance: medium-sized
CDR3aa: CAISEGLAETPTDTQYF
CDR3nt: TGTGCCATCAGTGAGGGACTAGCGGAGACCCCCACAGATACGCAGTATTTT

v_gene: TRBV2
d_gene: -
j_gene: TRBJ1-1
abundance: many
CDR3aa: CASSDGLEVNTEAFF
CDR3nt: TGTGCCAGCAGTGACGGCTTGGAAGTGAACACTGAAGCTTTCTTT

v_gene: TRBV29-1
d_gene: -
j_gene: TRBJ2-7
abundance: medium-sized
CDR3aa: CSVEATENPYEQYF
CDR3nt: TGCAGCGTTGAAGCCACAGAGAATCCCTACGAGCAGTACTTC

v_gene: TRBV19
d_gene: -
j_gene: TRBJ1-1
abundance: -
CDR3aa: CASSPWTASTEAFF
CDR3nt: TGTGCCAGTAGTCCCTGGACAGCGAGCACTGAAGCCTTCTTT

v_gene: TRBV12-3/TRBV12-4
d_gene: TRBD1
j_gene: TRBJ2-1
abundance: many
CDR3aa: CASIDGGQGFNEQFF
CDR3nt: TGTGCCAGCATAGATGGGGGACAGGGGTTCAATGAGCAGTTCTTC

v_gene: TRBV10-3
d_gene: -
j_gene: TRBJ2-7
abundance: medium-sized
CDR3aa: CAISESASREQYF
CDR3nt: TGTGCCATCAGTGAGTCAGCATCCCGGGAGCAGTACTTC

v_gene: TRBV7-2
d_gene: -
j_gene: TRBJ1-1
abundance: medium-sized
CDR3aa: CASSLGWQENPEAFF
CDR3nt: TGTGCCAGCAGCTTAGGGTGGCAGGAGAACCCTGAAGCTTTCTTT

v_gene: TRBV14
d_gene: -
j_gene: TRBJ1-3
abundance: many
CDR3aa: CASSPRDTIYF
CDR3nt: TGTGCCAGCAGCCCACGGGACACCATATATTTT

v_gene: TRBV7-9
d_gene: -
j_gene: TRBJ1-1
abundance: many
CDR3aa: CASSSRTGNTEAFF
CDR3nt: TGTGCCAGCAGCTCCCGGACGGGGAACACTGAAGCTTTCTTT

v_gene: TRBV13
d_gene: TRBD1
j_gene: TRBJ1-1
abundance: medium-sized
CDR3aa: CASIRWGDREVPEAFF
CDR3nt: TGTGCCAGCATCCGGTGGGGAGACAGGGAAGTGCCTGAAGCTTTCTTT

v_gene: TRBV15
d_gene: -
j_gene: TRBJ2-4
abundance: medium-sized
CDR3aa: CATSPTIAKNIQYF
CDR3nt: TGTGCCACCAGCCCTACAATAGCCAAAAACATTCAGTACTTC

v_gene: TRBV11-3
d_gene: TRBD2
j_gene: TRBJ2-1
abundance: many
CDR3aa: CASSQTSGEQFF
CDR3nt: TGTGCCAGCAGCCAAACTAGCGGTGAGCAGTTCTTC

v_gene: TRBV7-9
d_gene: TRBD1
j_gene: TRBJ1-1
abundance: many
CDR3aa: CASSFGTGMEAFF
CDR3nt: TGTGCCAGCAGCTTCGGGACAGGGATGGAAGCTTTCTTT

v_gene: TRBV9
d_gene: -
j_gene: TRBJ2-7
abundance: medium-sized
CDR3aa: CASSPRLAYEQYF
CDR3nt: TGTGCCAGCAGCCCCCGATTAGCCTACGAGCAGTACTTC

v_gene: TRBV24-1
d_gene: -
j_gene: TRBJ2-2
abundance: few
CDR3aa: CATSGRLNTGELFF
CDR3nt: TGTGCCACCAGTGGACGATTGAACACCGGGGAGCTGTTTTTT